This T cell receptor (beta chain) comes out of a study of T-cell reconstitution after alpha-beta-depleted transplantation in children. In regard to this clonotype: Its antigen is undetermined.

The germline V gene encodes CDR1 MNHNS and CDR2 SASEGT. V lost 7 bases and J lost 8, with 20 bases in between. The CDR3 has 15 amino acids. General study findings and limits: Some patients' high day-60 TCRbeta diversity was traced to surviving recipient T cells and thymic progenitors. The main origin of T-cell counts and diversity one year after transplant was newly produced T cells. By about two months after transplant, alpha-beta T cells reportedly arose from several hundred graft clones that had expanded.

Unique molecular identifiers were used in preparing the TCRbeta library. TCRdb re-called the PCR reads with MiXCR, one entry per CDR3 protein. The sample shows about 200,000 distinct CDR3 sequences, approximately 8.4% of them seen only once. The source is a male patient between 2 and 10 years old who had a stem cell transplant for acute myeloid leukemia, so the T cells may come from the graft donor. The chain joins TRBV6-1 to TRBJ2-2; perhaps D is TRBD1 or TRBD2 (5 bases each). The sequences come from PBMCs, mostly from graft donor cells, collected 360 days after TCRalphabeta/CD19-depleted stem cell transplant. CDR3 sequence (DNA): TGTGCCAGCAAAAGGGGCCTACGGGGATCTGGGGAGCTGTTTTTT. Protein product: CASKRGLRGSGELFF.